A selection of T cell receptor beta chains follows, all from one sample in a study of regulatory T cells in long-lasting Graves disease. Using its own MiXCR run on the multiplex PCR reads, TCRdb lists one record per CDR3 protein. The sample lists more than 300,000 distinct CDR3 sequences, roughly 24% occurring once. Sequences were derived from peripheral blood mononuclear cells (PBMCs), sampled when the disease was refractory, from a patient treated with antithyroid drugs. These receptors were obtained from a woman aged 40 to 49 with Graves disease. Each CDR3 is given with its conserved first and last residue. The D gene is left open where the match is weak. The size field is filled for only some rows; it gives once, few, many or a size class.

>.|TRBV11-1|TRBJ2-1|.
CASSLFQGWDEQFF
TGTGCCAGCAGCTTATTCCAGGGGTGGGATGAGCAGTTCTTC
>TRBD1|TRBV14|TRBJ2-3|few
CASSHMDRGYSNTQYF
TGTGCCAGCAGCCATATGGACAGGGGATACAGTAATACGCAGTATTTT
>TRBD1|TRBV7-8|TRBJ2-5|.
CASSLEDRGGETQYF
TGTGCCAGCAGCTTAGAGGACAGGGGGGGTGAGACCCAGTACTTC
>.|TRBV6-1|TRBJ2-7|few
CASSQLDREQYF
TGTGCCAGCAGCCAACTCGACCGGGAGCAGTACTTC
>.|TRBV20-1|TRBJ2-7|many
CSARAVGGIYEQYF
TGCAGTGCTAGAGCAGTAGGGGGGATCTACGAGCAGTACTTC
>.|TRBV28|TRBJ1-1|many
CASSLKVPGWPTEAFF
TGTGCCAGCAGTTTAAAGGTCCCTGGATGGCCCACTGAAGCTTTCTTT
>.|TRBV20-1|TRBJ2-7|many
CSASGRSDEQYF
TGCAGTGCTTCGGGACGGTCCGACGAGCAGTACTTC
>.|TRBV7-2|TRBJ2-5|many
CASSLGTPSIQYF
TGTGCCAGCAGCCTCGGGACACCTTCTATCCAGTACTTC
>TRBD1|TRBV28|TRBJ1-6|few
CASSFKPGQNSPLHF
TGTGCCAGCAGTTTCAAACCGGGACAGAATTCACCCCTCCACTTT
>.|TRBV28|TRBJ2-7|many
CASSGLLSYEQYF
TGTGCCAGCAGTGGACTCCTCTCCTACGAGCAGTACTTC
>TRBD2|TRBV3-1|TRBJ2-5|few
CASSQGLAGGLETQYF
TGTGCCAGCAGCCAGGGACTAGCGGGAGGGCTAGAGACCCAGTACTTC
>.|TRBV4-2|TRBJ1-1|.
CASSLKTSMNTEAFF
TGTGCCAGCAGCTTAAAGACAAGTATGAACACTGAAGCTTTCTTT
>.|TRBV6-2/TRBV6-3|TRBJ1-1|.
CASSPPRGWDTEAFF
TGTGCCAGCAGTCCACCCCGGGGCTGGGACACTGAAGCTTTCTTT
>.|TRBV20-1|TRBJ1-1|many
CSACPPNTEAFF
TGCAGTGCGTGTCCACCGAACACTGAAGCTTTCTTT
>.|TRBV2|TRBJ2-6|.
CASSPVRSGANVLTF
TGTGCCAGCAGTCCGGTACGCTCTGGGGCCAACGTCCTGACTTTC
>.|TRBV10-3|TRBJ1-5|many
CAISESLGSNQPQHF
TGTGCCATCAGTGAGTCGCTGGGAAGCAATCAGCCCCAGCATTTT
>.|TRBV11-1|TRBJ1-1|few
CASGGLGTEAFF
TGTGCCAGCGGGGGTCTGGGCACTGAAGCTTTCTTT
>.|TRBV7-2|TRBJ1-6|.
CASSLQPQNSPLHF
TGTGCCAGCAGCTTACAGCCTCAAAATTCACCCCTCCACTTT
>TRBD1|TRBV9|TRBJ2-1|.
CASSVAKGTGGYNEQFF
TGTGCCAGCAGCGTAGCTAAGGGGACAGGGGGGTACAATGAGCAGTTCTTC
>.|TRBV20-1|TRBJ2-7|few
CSADEEDRRGYEQYF
TGCAGTGCGGACGAGGAGGACAGGCGGGGCTACGAGCAGTACTTC
>.|TRBV10-1|TRBJ1-5|.
CAKDRGSAQHF
TGCGCCAAGGACCGGGGTTCAGCCCAGCATTTT
>TRBD1|TRBV12-3/TRBV12-4|TRBJ1-2|many
CASSLNDRVAGYTF
TGTGCCAGCAGTCTAAACGACAGGGTGGCTGGCTACACCTTC
>TRBD2|TRBV7-3|TRBJ2-5|few
CASSLTGTSGSPQETQYF
TGTGCCAGCAGCTTAACTGGGACTAGCGGGAGCCCCCAAGAGACCCAGTACTTC
>.|TRBV7-9|TRBJ1-2|.
CASSLPDQNYGYTF
TGTGCCAGCAGCTTACCAGACCAAAACTATGGCTACACCTTC
>TRBD2|TRBV27|TRBJ2-7|.
CASSPPPGLVYEQYF
TGTGCCAGCAGTCCCCCCCCGGGACTAGTGTACGAGCAGTACTTC